The 22 T cell receptor beta chains below all came from one sample that was sequenced in a study of long-term antiretroviral therapy in people with HIV (dated by TCRdb to between 2021 and 2024). Sequencing of the TRB variable region was done with the immunoSEQ hsTCRB v3.0 assay at survey level resolution. The source is immuneACCESS, and TCRdb retained only in-frame sequences with V and J called. Part of the clones is not carried over; for the studies checked, unresolved V genes explain less than half of this, and the remainder is unexplained. Recorded for this sample are about 19,000 clones; more than 65% of them occurred a single time. Together, the top ten hold under 6.5% of the sample. The sequencing here drew on unsorted PBMCs, taken at the start of antiretroviral therapy, before treatment. The origin of the receptors is a man younger than 35 with HIV.

This chain connects TRBV27 to TRBJ1-3; no clear D gene. With 6 bases removed from V and 0 bases from J, the gap between germline ends came to 12 bases. This CDR3 has 15 amino acids. The germline CDR1 and CDR2 sequences are MNHEY and SMNVEV (reference sequence). The CDR3 is CASRATGVSGNTIYF. CDR3 nucleotides: TGTGCCAGCAGGGCAACTGGGGTCTCTGGAAACACCATATATTTT.

The chain employs TRBV7-9 and TRBJ2-5; 10 nucleotides line up with TRBD2. This CDR3 has 14 residues. V dropped 6 bases and J dropped 1; count of bases not matched to a gene: 2. Germline CDR1 is SEHNR and CDR2 is FQNEAQ (reference sequence). As DNA, the CDR3 is TGTGCCAGCAGACCTAGCGGGGGCCAAGAGACCCAGTACTTC. Amino acids: CASRPSGGQETQYF. Full variable domain (rest looked up from reference TRBV7-9 and TRBJ2-5): DTGVSQNPRHKITKRGQNVTFRCDPISEHNRLYWYRQTLGQGPEFLTYFQNEAQLEKSRLLSDRFSAERPKGSFSTLEIQRTEQGDSAMYLCASRPSGGQETQYFGPGTRLLVL.

This clone was detected once. This chain connects TRBV28 to TRBJ1-5; possible D gene TRBD1, 5 bases. Deletions cut 10 bases from V and 0 bases from J, with 16 bases between. The CDR3 has 15 amino acids. Germline V CDR1 and CDR2: MDHEN, SYDVKM. CDR3 amino acids: CATIRGDYSNQPQHF. The CDR3 nucleotides are TGTGCCACCATCAGAGGGGATTATAGCAATCAGCCCCAGCATTTT.

This rearrangement joins TRBV11-3 to TRBJ1-5; possible D gene TRBD1, 6 bases. The germline V gene has CDR1 SGHNT and CDR2 YENEEA. The V and J ends lost 1 base and 3 bases respectively, with 13 bases between them. This CDR3 comprises 16 residues. The CDR3 here is CASSLVRTAVNQPQHF. The DNA for the CDR3 is TGTGCCAGCAGCTTAGTCCGGACAGCAGTCAATCAGCCCCAGCATTTT.

V is TRBV2 and J is TRBJ2-7; 9 nucleotides agree with TRBD1. Germline-derived CDR1 and CDR2 are SNHLY and FYNNEI. With 5 bases clipped from V and 5 bases from J, the junction kept 7 bases outside the gene matches. The CDR3 sequence is 14 residues long. The CDR3 reads CASSIGTGHNEQYF. The CDR3 DNA is TGTGCCAGCAGTATAGGGACAGGGCATAACGAGCAGTACTTC.

V and J are TRBV28 and TRBJ2-7, with a tentative D call TRBD1 (5 bases). CDR1 and CDR2 from the germline V gene are MDHEN and SYDVKM. The CDR3 is made up of 18 amino acids. The ends were cut back, 3 bases at V and 2 bases at J, with 23 bases in the middle. The CDR3, as DNA: TGTGCCAGCAGTTTTAGTTTGATTGAGCAGGGCCAAACCTACGAGCAGTACTTC. It encodes CASSFSLIEQGQTYEQYF.

This clone came up once. V and J are TRBV29-1 and TRBJ2-1, with TRBD2 matching 10 bases. The CDR3 covers 18 residues. Germline trimming cut 4 bases from V and 0 bases from J; bases unmatched to any gene: 12. Germline V CDR1 and CDR2: SQVTM, ANQGSEA. In DNA, the CDR3 is TGCAGCGTTGCCGGGGAGCGGGAGGGCCTTAGCTCCTACAATGAGCAGTTCTTC. It yields the protein CSVAGEREGLSSYNEQFF.

The J gene is TRBJ2-4, the V gene TRBV7-9; no clear D. CDR1 SEHNR and CDR2 FQNEAQ come from the germline V gene (reference sequence). Trimming removed 1 base from V and 10 bases from J, with 8 bases in between. This CDR3 contains 12 residues. CDR3 coding DNA: TGTGCCAGCAGCTTAGACCAGCAAATTCAGTACTTC. Translating it yields CASSLDQQIQYF.

The chain combines TRBV7-8 with TRBJ1-5; a possible D gene is TRBD1 (5 bases). Deletions cut 1 base from V and 3 bases from J, with 7 bases between. CDR1 SGHVS and CDR2 FQNEAQ come from the germline V gene. The CDR3 length is 14 residues. The CDR3 DNA reads as TGTGCCAGCAGCTTAGGACAGATCAATCAGCCCCAGCATTTT. Translating it yields CASSLGQINQPQHF. Full variable domain (remainder filled in from reference TRBV7-8 and TRBJ1-5): GAGVSQSPRYKVAKRGQDVALRCDPISGHVSLFWYQQALGQGPEFLTYFQNEAQLDKSGLPSDRFFAERPEGSVSTLKIQRTQQEDSAVYLCASSLGQINQPQHFGDGTRLSIL.

The rearrangement joins TRBV19 to TRBJ1-5; TRBD1 matches at 8 bases. Unmatched junction bases numbered 6, after V lost 5 bases and J lost 6 bases. Germline V gene data show CDR1 as LNHDA and CDR2 as SQIVND (reference sequence). The CDR3 consists of 14 residues. In DNA, the CDR3 is TGTGCCAGTAGTGTGACAGGGGTTATTCAGCCCCAGCATTTT. Translating it yields CASSVTGVIQPQHF.

This chain connects TRBV28 to TRBJ2-7, with D possibly being TRBD2 (6 bases). The germline CDR1 and CDR2 sequences are MDHEN and SYDVKM. The CDR3 length is 15 residues. The V end lost 5 bases, the J end lost 3 bases, and 17 bases lay between the germline ends. CDR3 DNA sequence: TGTGCCAGCAGTGGGGGTACGCCAGCGGGCTACGAGCAGTACTTC. This encodes CASSGGTPAGYEQYF.

DNA of the CDR3: TGTGCCAGCAGTGTTAACGAGCAGTACTTC. Translating it yields CASSVNEQYF. The chain combines TRBV28 with TRBJ2-7; D uncertain. V lost 5 bases, J lost 5 bases, and 4 bases lay in between. The CDR3 runs to 10 residues. Germline values: CDR1 MDHEN, CDR2 SYDVKM.

This chain links TRBV27 with TRBJ2-2; 7 bases align to TRBD2. The CDR3 runs to 14 residues. Germline V gene sequence: CDR1 MNHEY, CDR2 SMNVEV (reference sequence). Losses at the gene ends were 8 bases for V and 4 bases for J; bases not matched to a gene: 7. CDR3 sequence (DNA): TGTGCCAGCCGTGGGGGGGTAGGCACCGGGGAGCTGTTTTTT. Translation: CASRGGVGTGELFF.

The sample holds one count of this clone. This chain uses TRBV5-1 with TRBJ2-7; TRBD1 might be the D (6 bases). V lost 0 bases, J lost 0 bases, and 10 bases lay in between. CDR1 and CDR2 (germline): SGHRS, YFSETQ. This CDR3 has 15 residues. The CDR3 reads CASSLGQGFSYEQYF. CDR3 in DNA: TGCGCCAGCAGCTTGGGGCAGGGGTTCTCCTACGAGCAGTACTTC.

The chain uses TRBV4-2 and TRBJ2-3; D possibly matches TRBD1 or TRBD2 (5 bases each). Germline V CDR1 and CDR2: LGHNA, YNFKEQ. The length of the CDR3 is 16 residues. V was clipped by 1 base and J by 0 bases, with 11 bases between them. CDR3 region: CASSQGETESTDTQYF. In nucleotides, the CDR3 is TGTGCCAGCAGCCAAGGGGAGACAGAGAGCACAGATACGCAGTATTTT.

V gene TRBV6-6 combines with J gene TRBJ2-2; D perhaps matches TRBD1 (5 bases). This CDR3 spans 15 amino acids. From germline, CDR1 is MNHNY and CDR2 SVGAGI (reference sequence). Trimming removed 7 bases at V and 0 bases at J, with 12 bases between. The CDR3 region is CASKFDRSNTGELFF. DNA for the CDR3: TGTGCCAGCAAGTTTGACAGATCGAACACCGGGGAGCTGTTTTTT.

CDR3 sequence: CASSLVGSGSSADTQYF. For the CDR3, the DNA is TGTGCCAGCAGCTTGGTTGGTAGCGGGAGCTCAGCAGATACGCAGTATTTT. The rearrangement links TRBV5-6 to TRBJ2-3, with 9 bases lining up with TRBD2. Germline CDR1 reads SGHDT; CDR2 reads YYEEEE. There are 17 residues in the CDR3. Losses at the gene ends were 0 bases for V and 4 bases for J; bases not matched to a gene: 9.

The rearrangement links TRBV7-9 to TRBJ2-2; D gene unclear. Between the trimmed V and J ends, which lost 2 bases and 7 bases, there was a span of 5 bases. The CDR3 has 12 amino acids. Germline CDR1 and CDR2: SEHNR and FQNEAQ (reference sequence). The chain's CDR3 is CASSLKHGELFF. Written as DNA, the CDR3 is TGTGCCAGCAGCTTAAAACACGGGGAGCTGTTTTTT.

The chain is built from TRBV10-2 and TRBJ2-2, with a tentative D call TRBD2 (10 bases). CDR3 size: 20 residues. The germline CDR1 and CDR2 sequences are WSHSY and SAAADI. V was cut by 6 bases and J by 5 bases, with 31 bases left in between. This CDR3 is CASRTHYGQGLGLATGELFF. The CDR3 coding sequence is TGCGCCAGCAGGACACATTACGGACAGGGGCTGGGACTAGCGACCGGGGAGCTGTTTTTT.

The V gene is TRBV7-2, the J gene TRBJ1-2, with 7 bases matching TRBD1. After removal of 5 bases from V and 8 bases from J, the junction contained 2 bases not matched to a gene. This CDR3 comprises 11 residues. The germline V gene encodes CDR1 SGHTA and CDR2 FQGNSA. The CDR3 bases are TGTGCCAGCAGCCAGGGGGGGGGCTACACCTTC. It specifies CASSQGGGYTF.

The J gene is TRBJ1-2, the V gene TRBV9, with TRBD1 identical over 8 bases. There are 15 residues in the CDR3. V was clipped by 5 bases and J by 0 bases; unmatched bases: 6. CDR1 SGDLS and CDR2 YYNGEE come from the germline V gene. Here the CDR3 reads CASSLGTGANYGYTF. The CDR3 DNA is TGTGCCAGCAGTTTAGGGACAGGCGCTAACTATGGCTACACCTTC.

The chain uses TRBV7-9 and TRBJ1-1; weak D call: TRBD1 (5 bases). Trimming shortened V by 5 bases and J by 6 bases, and 16 bases separated the two germline ends. CDR1 is SEHNR and CDR2 is FQNEAQ in the germline V gene (reference sequence). The CDR3 runs 14 residues. The CDR3 here is CASSPTGKGAEAFF. The CDR3, as DNA: TGTGCCAGCAGCCCAACAGGTAAAGGGGCTGAAGCTTTCTTT.